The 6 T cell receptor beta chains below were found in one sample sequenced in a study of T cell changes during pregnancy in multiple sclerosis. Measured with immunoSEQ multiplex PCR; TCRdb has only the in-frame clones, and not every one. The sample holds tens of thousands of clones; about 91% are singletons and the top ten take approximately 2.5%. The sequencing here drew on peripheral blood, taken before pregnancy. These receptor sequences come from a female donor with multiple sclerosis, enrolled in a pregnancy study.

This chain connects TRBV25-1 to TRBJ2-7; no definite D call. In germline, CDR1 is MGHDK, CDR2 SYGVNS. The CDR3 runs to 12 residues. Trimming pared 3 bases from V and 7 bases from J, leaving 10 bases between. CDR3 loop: CASSEFTREQYF. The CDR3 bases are TGTGCCAGCAGTGAGTTTACGAGGGAGCAGTACTTC.

The CDR3 reads CASSLSGEDNEKLFF. The CDR3 DNA is TGCGCCAGCAGCCTATCAGGGGAAGATAATGAAAAACTGTTTTTT. The chain recombines TRBV5-1 with TRBJ1-4; TRBD1 might be the D (6 bases). The CDR3 runs 15 residues. The V gene's germline CDR1 is SGHRS and CDR2 YFSETQ. With 4 bases removed from V and 4 bases from J, the gap between germline ends came to 14 bases. Full variable domain (outside the CDR3, taken from reference TRBV5-1 and TRBJ1-4): KAGVTQTPRYLIKTRGQQVTLSCSPISGHRSVSWYQQTPGQGLQFLFEYFSETQRNKGNFPGRFSGRQFSNSRSEMNVSTLELGDSALYLCASSLSGEDNEKLFFGSGTQLSVL.

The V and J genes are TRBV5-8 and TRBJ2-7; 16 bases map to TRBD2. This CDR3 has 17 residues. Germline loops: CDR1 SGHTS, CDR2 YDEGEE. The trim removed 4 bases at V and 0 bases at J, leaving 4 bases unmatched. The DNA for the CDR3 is TGTGCCAGCAGCCTAGGGACTAGCGGGAGGGACTCCTACGAGCAGTACTTC. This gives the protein CASSLGTSGRDSYEQYF. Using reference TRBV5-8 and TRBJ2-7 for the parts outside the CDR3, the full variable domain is EAGVTQSPTHLIKTRGQQATLRCSPISGHTSVYWYQQALGLGLQFLLWYDEGEERNRGNFPPRFSGRQFPNYSSELNVNALELEDSALYLCASSLGTSGRDSYEQYFGPGTRLTVT.

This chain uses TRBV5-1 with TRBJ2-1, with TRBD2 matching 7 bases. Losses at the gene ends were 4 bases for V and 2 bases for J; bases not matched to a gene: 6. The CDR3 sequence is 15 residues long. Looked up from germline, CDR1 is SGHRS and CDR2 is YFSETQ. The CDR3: CASSLDLAAYNEQFF. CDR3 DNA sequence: TGCGCCAGCAGCCTGGACCTAGCGGCCTACAATGAGCAGTTCTTC.

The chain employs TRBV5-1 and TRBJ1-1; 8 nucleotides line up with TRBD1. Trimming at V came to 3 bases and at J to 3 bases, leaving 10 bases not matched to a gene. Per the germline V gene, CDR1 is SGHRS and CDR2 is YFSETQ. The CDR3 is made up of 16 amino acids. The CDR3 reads CASSSGQGAIDTEAFF. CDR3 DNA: TGCGCCAGCAGCTCAGGACAGGGAGCCATCGACACTGAAGCTTTCTTT.

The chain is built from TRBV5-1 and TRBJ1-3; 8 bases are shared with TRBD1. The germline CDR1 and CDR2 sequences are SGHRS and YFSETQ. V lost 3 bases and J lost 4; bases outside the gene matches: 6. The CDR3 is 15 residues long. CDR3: CASSSRQGLGNTIYF. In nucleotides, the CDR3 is TGCGCCAGCAGCTCGCGACAGGGGCTGGGAAACACCATATATTTT. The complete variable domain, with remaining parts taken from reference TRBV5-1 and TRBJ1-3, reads KAGVTQTPRYLIKTRGQQVTLSCSPISGHRSVSWYQQTPGQGLQFLFEYFSETQRNKGNFPGRFSGRQFSNSRSEMNVSTLELGDSALYLCASSSRQGLGNTIYFGEGSWLTVV.